What follows are 14 T cell receptor beta chains derived from one specimen sequenced in a study of T cells after posttransplantation cyclophosphamide. Measured with immunoSEQ multiplex PCR; TCRdb has only the in-frame clones, and not every one. The sample gives roughly 2,600 clones, none seen only once, and the top ten clones hold just under 9.5%. A marrow graft followed busulfan-fludarabine conditioning, with cyclophosphamide on days +3 and +4. The sequences come from PBMCs, collected 32 days after allogeneic stem cell transplant with posttransplant cyclophosphamide. Receptors were obtained from a female patient between 50 and 60 years old who received an allogeneic stem cell transplant from a related donor, was CMV-positive, and had no GVHD. Some T cells may trace back to the graft donor.

This clone was found many times. V is TRBV24-1 and J is TRBJ2-1; TRBD2 is a possible D gene (5 bases). Between the trimmed V and J ends, which lost 3 bases and 1 base, there was a span of 12 bases. The CDR3 contains 16 residues. Germline loops: CDR1 KGHDR, CDR2 SFDVKD. Here the CDR3 reads CATSDAAGGSYNEQFF. Here the CDR3 DNA reads TGTGCCACCAGTGATGCGGCCGGCGGGTCCTACAATGAGCAGTTCTTC.

By sample fraction, this clone is medium-sized. This rearrangement joins TRBV7-9 to TRBJ1-1, with 9 bases identical to TRBD1. This CDR3 is 15 amino acids long. Germline values: CDR1 SEHNR, CDR2 FQNEAQ (reference sequence). The junction had 7 bases not matched to a gene; V was cut back by 1 base and J by 7 bases. The CDR3 loop reads CASSLGTGVTDEAFF. Here the CDR3 DNA reads TGTGCCAGCAGCTTAGGGACAGGGGTTACGGATGAAGCTTTCTTT.

By frequency in the sample, this clone is medium-sized. This rearrangement joins TRBV6-5 to TRBJ2-1; D gene ambiguous. This CDR3 is built from 11 residues. Deletions cut 6 bases from V and 8 bases from J, with 8 bases between. Germline-derived CDR1 and CDR2 are MNHEY and SVGAGI. CDR3 nucleotide sequence: TGTGCCAGCAGGAAGGTACATGAGCAGTTCTTC. The encoded protein is CASRKVHEQFF.

Relative to its sample, this clone is medium-sized (0.01 to 0.1%). The chain recombines TRBV19 with TRBJ2-7, with D perhaps TRBD2 (6 bases). Trimming cost V 5 bases and J 2 bases, with 10 bases left between them. Germline values: CDR1 LNHDA, CDR2 SQIVND (reference sequence). The CDR3 runs 13 residues. The CDR3 DNA reads TGTGCCAGTAGTGCCGCGGGGCCCTACGAGCAGTACTTC. It specifies CASSAAGPYEQYF.

This clone was seen at least ten times. The chain has TRBV25-1 and TRBJ2-1, with TRBD2 identical over 10 bases. The V and J ends lost 3 bases and 9 bases, in that order; junction bases with no gene match: 8. The CDR3 covers 15 residues. Germline lookup yields CDR1 MGHDK and CDR2 SYGVNS. The CDR3 DNA follows: TGTGCCAGCAGTGAGTTCCTAGCGGGAGCAAGTGAGCAGTTCTTC. It specifies CASSEFLAGASEQFF.

This clone was observed many times. V and J are TRBV28 and TRBJ2-3; no firm D call. The V end lost 3 bases, the J end lost 4 bases, and 5 bases lay between the germline ends. CDR1 is MDHEN, CDR2 SYDVKM, per germline. CDR3 size: 12 residues. In nucleotides, the CDR3 is TGTGCCAGCAGTTTTTATTCAGATACGCAGTATTTT. This translates into CASSFYSDTQYF.

This clone counts as medium-sized. The rearrangement uses TRBV6-2 or TRBV6-3 and TRBJ1-1; the D is unclear. The CDR3 is 12 residues long. The germline gives CDR1 MNHEY, CDR2 SVGEGT. V was shortened by 2 bases and J by 6 bases, with 7 bases between the two germline ends. The chain's CDR3 is CASSYPVSEAFF. The CDR3, as DNA: TGTGCCAGCAGTTACCCCGTTTCTGAAGCTTTCTTT.

The table lists this clone with many counts. The chain recombines TRBV6-2 or TRBV6-3 with TRBJ2-1; tentative D call: TRBD2 (5 bases). CDR3 length: 13 amino acids. Per the germline V gene, CDR1 is MNHEY and CDR2 is SVGEGT. V lost 8 bases, J lost 0 bases, and 8 bases lay in between. The chain's CDR3 is CASQRSSYNEQFF. The CDR3, as DNA: TGTGCCAGCCAGCGGAGCTCCTACAATGAGCAGTTCTTC.

This clone was recorded at least ten times. The chain uses TRBV10-3 and TRBJ2-5; 7 nucleotides match TRBD2. Germline CDR1 is ENHRY and CDR2 is SYGVKD. V dropped 11 bases and J dropped 3; count of bases not matched to a gene: 9. CDR3 length: 13 residues. CDR3 protein: CAASGRGKETQYF. The CDR3 DNA reads as TGTGCCGCATCCGGGCGGGGGAAAGAGACCCAGTACTTC.

This clone was picked up many times. The gene calls are TRBV5-1 and TRBJ1-2, with a possible D match to TRBD1 (6 bases). The germline CDR1 and CDR2 sequences are SGHRS and YFSETQ. This CDR3 region has 11 residues. The V and J ends lost 4 bases and 8 bases respectively, with 9 bases between them. CDR3 sequence reads: CASSTDRGYTF. In nucleotides, the CDR3 is TGCGCCAGCAGCACCGACAGGGGCTACACCTTC.

This clone is labeled medium-sized (0.01 to 0.1%). The chain couples TRBV19 to TRBJ2-3, with 7 bases matching TRBD2. CDR1 and CDR2 from the germline V gene are LNHDA and SQIVND (reference sequence). The CDR3 covers 16 residues. J was trimmed by 0 bases and V by 3 bases; bases with no gene match: 6. The CDR3 sequence: CASSIYTGGSTDTQYF. In DNA form, the CDR3 reads TGTGCCAGTAGTATCTACACGGGGGGTAGCACAGATACGCAGTATTTT.

There are many counts of this clone. The chain links TRBV11-2 to TRBJ2-2; D not certain. This CDR3 is 16 amino acids long. CDR1 SGHAT and CDR2 FQNNGV come from the germline V gene. Trimming took 0 bases from V and 5 from J, leaving 13 bases between them. The CDR3 spells CASSLDPGIRTGELFF. The CDR3, as DNA: TGTGCCAGCAGCTTAGATCCAGGAATTCGGACCGGGGAGCTGTTTTTT.

This clone is labeled as medium-sized. The gene calls are TRBV12-3 or TRBV12-4 and TRBJ1-5; no reliable D call. Trimming left V 4 bases short and J 4 bases short, with 11 bases between. There are 14 residues in the CDR3. CDR3 protein: CASSSRVHNQPQHF. The CDR3 DNA reads as TGTGCCAGCAGTTCCCGGGTCCATAATCAGCCCCAGCATTTT.

For the CDR3, the DNA is TGTGCCAGTAGGAGAGACAGGGCCACAGATACGCAGTATTTT. Translation gives CASRRDRATDTQYF. The gene calls are TRBV19 and TRBJ2-3; 7 nucleotides line up with TRBD1. The length of the CDR3 is 14 residues. Germline CDR1 LNHDA, CDR2 SQIVND (reference sequence). J gave up 2 bases and V 6 bases, and 5 bases lay outside the gene matches.